This T cell receptor (beta chain) was observed in a study of T-cell reconstitution after alpha-beta-depleted transplantation in children. Overall study results and limits: There were reportedly several hundred expanded graft clones from which alpha-beta T cells came about two months after transplant. Some patients' high day-60 TCRbeta diversity was attributed to recipient cells surviving conditioning. T-cell numbers and diversity one year post-transplant derived largely from freshly generated T cells.

About this clonotype itself: Its specificity is unknown.

A library of TCRbeta sequences, prepared with unique molecular identifiers, was generated. TCRdb reprocessed the PCR reads with MiXCR, giving one entry per CDR3 protein. The repertoire holds 700,000 to 850,000 distinct CDR3 sequences, with approximately 15% as singletons. This clonotype was obtained from a male patient between 5 and 17 years old who had a stem cell transplant for acute lymphoblastic leukemia, so the T cells may come from the graft donor. Sequencing used PBMCs, mostly from graft donor cells, obtained 360 days after TCRalphabeta/CD19-depleted stem cell transplant.

CDR3 protein: CASSRWSGKNTEAFF. DNA of the CDR3: TGTGCCAGCAGCCGTTGGTCAGGGAAGAACACTGAAGCTTTCTTT. This sequence joins TRBV9 and TRBJ1-1; TRBD1 might be the D (5 bases). The CDR3 runs 15 residues. V lost 4 bases to trimming and J lost 1 base, with 14 bases between them. Germline values: CDR1 SGDLS, CDR2 YYNGEE.